These 10 T cell receptor beta chains came from one sample sequenced in a study of OX40 agonist ivuxolimab in advanced cancers. The assay was immunoSEQ multiplex PCR, and TCRdb's table has in-frame clones only and misses some. In the table there are tens of thousands of clones, around three quarters of which are singletons. The input for sequencing was CD4+ or CD8+ T cells sorted from blood, taken in a trial of the OX40 agonist ivuxolimab. These receptors were obtained from an adult with an advanced solid tumor such as melanoma, head and neck, liver or kidney cancer.

The chain uses TRBV19 and TRBJ1-5, with D tentatively TRBD1 (5 bases). Trimming stripped 8 bases from V and 2 bases from J, with 13 bases between. The CDR3 sequence is 14 residues long. CDR1 LNHDA and CDR2 SQIVND come from the germline V gene (reference sequence). The chain's CDR3 is CASAYRLGNQPQHF. In DNA form, the CDR3 reads TGTGCCAGTGCTTACAGGTTGGGCAATCAGCCCCAGCATTTT.

The rearrangement links TRBV11-2 to TRBJ1-1; TRBD1 is a possible D gene (5 bases). The V gene's germline CDR1 is SGHAT and CDR2 FQNNGV. The CDR3 runs 16 residues. V was pared by 2 bases and J by 1 base, with 14 bases between. The CDR3 nucleotides read TGTGCCAGCAGCTTAAAATGGAGGGACGCGAACACTGAAGCTTTCTTT. This sequence encodes CASSLKWRDANTEAFF.

The CDR3 nucleotides read TGTGCCAGCAGCTGGAGGCCGGGACAGGGATCCGGGGAGCTGTTTTTT. Translated: CASSWRPGQGSGELFF. The chain carries TRBV5-4 and TRBJ2-2; 9 bases match TRBD1. Germline CDR1 is SGHNT and CDR2 is YYREEE (reference sequence). V lost 3 bases to trimming and J lost 6 bases; unmatched junction nucleotides: 9. This CDR3 region has 16 residues.

The CDR3 DNA reads as TGTGCCAGCAGTTTAATTAGCTCTGGGGACAGGGGGTACGAGCAGTACTTC. Translated, it gives CASSLISSGDRGYEQYF. The chain carries TRBV27 and TRBJ2-7; 11 bases are a match to TRBD1. V lost 2 bases, J lost 4 bases, and 10 bases stayed unmatched. CDR3 length equals 17 residues. Germline V gene lookup returns CDR1 MNHEY and CDR2 SMNVEV (reference sequence).

The chain links TRBV9 to TRBJ2-5; TRBD2 aligns across 9 bases. Germline assignment: CDR1 SGDLS and CDR2 YYNGEE. Germline trimming cut 0 bases from V and 4 bases from J; bases unmatched to any gene: 1. The CDR3 contains 14 residues. The CDR3 bases are TGTGCCAGCAGCGTAGGGCGGGGGGGAGAGACCCAGTACTTC. It codes for CASSVGRGGETQYF.

This clone occurred a few times. Sequence at one end of the junction differs from germline and may be a read error. The V and J genes are TRBV6-4 and TRBJ2-7; no firm D call. This CDR3 contains 8 residues. Germline loops: CDR1 MRHNA, CDR2 SNTAGT. DNA for the CDR3: TGTGCCAGCAGGTATACTCATTTC. This codes for CASRYTHF.

This CDR3 is CASSQGGRLAGAEQYF. The CDR3 DNA sequence: TGTGCCAGCAGCCAAGGGGGGAGGCTAGCGGGGGCCGAGCAGTACTTC. This chain links TRBV4-2 with TRBJ2-7; TRBD2 matches 10 bases. Germline V lookup: CDR1 LGHNA, CDR2 YNFKEQ. The CDR3 spans 16 residues. The ends lost 1 base at V and 6 bases at J; junction bases unmatched: 9.

This chain joins TRBV11-1 and TRBJ2-7, with unresolved D. Trimming cost V 8 bases and J 2 bases, with 13 bases left between them. CDR1 and CDR2 (germline): SGHAT, FQDESV (reference sequence). The CDR3 runs to 13 residues. CDR3 nucleotide sequence: TGTGCCAGCGGAGATCAGGTTCCCTACGAGCAGTACTTC. It translates to CASGDQVPYEQYF. The full variable domain, in which reference TRBV11-1 and TRBJ2-7 provide the parts outside the CDR3, is EAEVAQSPRYKITEKSQAVAFWCDPISGHATLYWYRQILGQGPELLVQFQDESVVDDSQLPKDRFSAERLKGVDSTLKIQPAELGDSAMYLCASGDQVPYEQYFGPGTRLTVT.

The chain carries TRBV19 and TRBJ1-1, with D possibly TRBD1 on 5 matching bases. This CDR3 is 12 amino acids long. With 10 bases removed from V and 0 bases from J, the gap between germline ends came to 9 bases. Germline assignment: CDR1 LNHDA and CDR2 SQIVND (reference sequence). CDR3 bases: TGTGCCACCCGAGGGGTGAACACTGAAGCTTTCTTT. Amino acid sequence: CATRGVNTEAFF.

This clone was counted a single time. The chain recombines TRBV30 with TRBJ2-7; D may correspond to TRBD1 or TRBD2 (5 bases each). Germline CDR1 GTSNPN, CDR2 SVGIG (reference sequence). The CDR3 length is 12 residues. Trimming left V 5 bases short and J 2 bases short, with 10 bases between. CDR3 sequence (DNA): TGTGCCTGGGTGGGGGTCCCCTACGAGCAGTACTTC. Encoded protein: CAWVGVPYEQYF.